This TCR beta chain was sequenced in a study of blood T cell repertoires in COVID-19 (dated by TCRdb to 2020 to 2022). With respect to the entire study: The collaborator samples originated in the United States, Italy and Spain and spanned the acute and convalescent phases of COVID-19. The prospective study material was composed of cDNA or gDNA derived from T cells, B-cell-depleted T cells, or PBMCs. The dataset comprised deeply sampled blood TCRbeta repertoires from subjects exposed to, actively infected with, or recovered from COVID-19. The repertoires were made available in a free public database intended to serve as a resource for research on the immune response to SARS-CoV-2. The samples were drawn from two sources: the first 160 participants of the ongoing ImmuneRACE study, and 1,000 to 1,500 subjects contributed by 6 global collaborators. The sample metadata nearly always contained a de-identified subject ID, COVID-19 status, age in years and sex. Where available, HLA class I and class II types were taken from metadata supplied by the sample provider and were not determined by assay-based typing. Here is what the overall study found, with its caveats: How much clinical and demographic metadata was included differed by source and by participant, and the metadata was provided uncurated.

TCRbeta CDR3 regions were amplified from genomic DNA using the immunoSEQ Assay, a bias-controlled multiplex PCR. Per the source publication's procedure: Within the assay, amplification of reference gene primers was used to estimate how many nucleated cells each sample contained. To quantify the absolute abundance of each unique TCRbeta CDR3 rearrangement, sequence reads were collapsed and filtered. For each sample, productive Simpson clonality was calculated as the square root of Simpson's diversity index across productive rearrangements. In its TCRdb copy, this immuneACCESS table keeps in-frame sequences only and misses some clones. Where compared with another copy, unresolved V genes explain less than half of these, and the others have no known cause. V and J calls and clone size are given by that table; D and trimming were obtained from the DNA. Within this sample are 400,000 to 450,000 clones, with approximately 90% of them counted one time only. Clones ranked in the top ten supply 1.1% of the sample.

Participants in the prospective study were enrolled through a virtual design, were aged 18 to 89 years, and lived in approximately 25 United States geographic areas. In the prospective study, participants were assigned to cohorts based on the clinical history participants reported in a screening survey and a study questionnaire. Recovered participants in ImmuneRACE Cohort 3 were defined as having two consecutive negative NP/OP PCR tests, clearance from a healthcare professional, or resolution of symptoms. In the prospective study, whole blood, serum and a nasopharyngeal or oropharyngeal swab were collected from each participant by mobile phlebotomists. Participants in the prospective study had the option to provide additional blood draws and questionnaires over an approximately 2-month period. Blood samples from the prospective study were shipped frozen or at room temperature prior to DNA extraction.

V and J are truncated by 1 base and 4 bases respectively, leaving an intervening sequence of 10 bases. The CDR3 holds 13 amino acids from the cysteine to the phenylalanine. Here the CDR3 DNA is all that survives: 39 bases in frame from base 1. The germline V gene yields SQVTM for CDR1 and ANQGSEA for CDR2. Note on this clone: Its binding antigen is unknown. Base qualities are not recorded, but no much larger clone differs from it by a single base.

Sequenced sample: PBMCs or T cells enriched from blood (not recorded which). The chain is made from TRBV29-1 and TRBJ1-1; no D gene can be assigned with confidence. This clonotype originated in a man aged 30 to 39 who had recovered from COVID-19. CDR3 loop: CSVEGGLGTEAFF. The nucleotides read TGCAGCGTTGAAGGAGGGTTAGGCACTGAAGCTTTCTTT.